The 7 T cell receptor beta chains reported below all come from one sample, sequenced in a study of blood T cell repertoires in COVID-19. Profiled with immunoSEQ multiplex PCR; TCRdb holds only in-frame clones, not every one. Of a few hundred thousand clones in the sample, around 90% are singletons; the top ten hold 1.3% to 1.5%. The source material was peripheral blood. Source of these receptors: an elderly man with acute or convalescent COVID-19.

The chain combines TRBV29-1 with TRBJ1-3; D remains unclear. Trimming left V 4 bases short and J 0 bases short, with 10 bases between. From germline, CDR1 is SQVTM and CDR2 ANQGSEA. This CDR3 region has 14 residues. The CDR3 region has the DNA TGCAGCGTTGGCGTCGGGAACTCTGGAAACACCATATATTTT. Its translation: CSVGVGNSGNTIYF.

The rearrangement joins TRBV3-1 (or the pseudogene TRBV3-2) to TRBJ2-2; 8 bases line up with TRBD1. This CDR3 spans 17 amino acids. Germline CDR1 and CDR2: LGHDT and YNNKEL (reference sequence). Losses at the gene ends were 0 bases for V and 2 bases for J; bases not matched to a gene: 5. The CDR3 DNA sequence: TGTGCCAGCAGCCAAGAAGTCGGACAGGGAAACACCGGGGAGCTGTTTTTT. Amino acids: CASSQEVGQGNTGELFF.

Here the CDR3 DNA reads TGTGCCAGCAGTCCCGGACAGGGGCATAATTCACCCCTCCACTTT. It specifies CASSPGQGHNSPLHF. The gene calls are TRBV6-6 and TRBJ1-6; 9 bases match TRBD1. In germline, CDR1 is MNHNY, CDR2 SVGAGI (reference sequence). The CDR3 runs 15 residues. V lost 5 bases to trimming and J lost 5 bases; unmatched junction nucleotides: 4.

This CDR3 is CATTGQGRNTEAFF. CDR3 sequence (DNA): TGTGCCACCACGGGGCAGGGGCGGAACACTGAAGCTTTCTTT. V and J are TRBV10-3 and TRBJ1-1; D is possibly TRBD1 (6 bases). V lost 10 bases and J lost 1, with 16 bases in between. This CDR3 is built from 14 residues. The V gene's germline CDR1 is ENHRY and CDR2 SYGVKD.

This clone was detected only once. The J gene is TRBJ2-7, the V gene TRBV14; a weak D match, TRBD2 (5 bases). CDR3 length: 15 residues. V dropped 1 base and J dropped 2 bases, with 12 bases sitting between them. CDR1 SGHDN and CDR2 FVKESK come from the germline V gene. CDR3 nucleotide sequence: TGTGCCAGCAGCCAAGTAGGAGGTTCCACCTACGAGCAGTACTTC. This translates into CASSQVGGSTYEQYF.

The rearrangement links TRBV1 to TRBJ2-7; the table's D call of TRBD2 was not tested on the DNA. TRBV1 is marked as a pseudogene. This CDR3 has 18 residues. CDR3 residues: CTSSQGGTSGRVGYEQYF. DNA of the CDR3: TGCACCAGCAGCCAAGGCGGGACTAGCGGGAGGGTCGGCTACGAGCAGTACTTC.

The rearrangement uses TRBV19 and TRBJ1-3; no reliable D call. Germline loops: CDR1 LNHDA, CDR2 SQIVND (reference sequence). Trimming shortened V by 3 bases and J by 0 bases, and 9 bases separated the two germline ends. This CDR3 comprises 15 residues. CDR3 sequence (DNA): TGTGCCAGTAGTATCGAAGCGCACTCTGGAAACACCATATATTTT. It specifies CASSIEAHSGNTIYF. Full variable domain (missing parts from reference TRBV19 and TRBJ1-3): DGGITQSPKYLFRKEGQNVTLSCEQNLNHDAMYWYRQDPGQGLRLIYYSQIVNDFQKGDIAEGYSVSREKKESFPLTVTSAQKNPTAFYLCASSIEAHSGNTIYFGEGSWLTVV.